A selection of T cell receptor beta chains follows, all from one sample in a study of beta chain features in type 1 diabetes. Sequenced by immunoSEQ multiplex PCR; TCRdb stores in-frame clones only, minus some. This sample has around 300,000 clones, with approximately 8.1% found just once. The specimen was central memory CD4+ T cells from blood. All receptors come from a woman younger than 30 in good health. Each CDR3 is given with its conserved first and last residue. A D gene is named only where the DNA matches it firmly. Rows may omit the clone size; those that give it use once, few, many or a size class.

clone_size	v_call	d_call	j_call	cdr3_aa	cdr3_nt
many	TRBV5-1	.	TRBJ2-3	CASSFGDSATDTQYF	TGCGCCAGCAGCTTTGGGGACTCCGCCACAGATACGCAGTATTTT
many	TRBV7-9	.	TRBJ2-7	CASSLGTVLDEQYF	TGTGCCAGCAGCTTAGGGACGGTCCTCGACGAGCAGTACTTC
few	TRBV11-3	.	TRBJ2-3	CASSLGSREDTQYF	TGTGCCAGCAGCTTAGGAAGCCGGGAGGATACGCAGTATTTT
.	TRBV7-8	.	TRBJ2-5	CASSEQGTQYF	TGTGCCAGCAGCGAACAGGGGACCCAGTACTTC
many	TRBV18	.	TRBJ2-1	CASSPPAPRDEQFF	TGTGCCAGCTCACCACCGGCCCCTAGGGATGAGCAGTTCTTC
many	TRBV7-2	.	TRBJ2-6	CASSLGQSVANVLTF	TGTGCCAGCAGCTTGGGACAATCTGTGGCCAACGTCCTGACTTTC
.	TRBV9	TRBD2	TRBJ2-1	CASSARGGYNEQFF	TGTGCCAGCAGCGCACGGGGGGGCTACAATGAGCAGTTCTTC
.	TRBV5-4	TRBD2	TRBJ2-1	CASSPASGGQLSYNEQFF	TGTGCCAGCAGCCCTGCTAGCGGGGGGCAACTCTCCTACAATGAGCAGTTCTTC
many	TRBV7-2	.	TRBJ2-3	CASSYTGLGTDTQYF	TGTGCCAGCAGCTATACTGGGTTGGGCACAGATACGCAGTATTTT
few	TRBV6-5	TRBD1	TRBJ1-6	CASTPQGVGSPLHF	TGTGCCAGCACTCCGCAGGGGGTAGGCTCACCCCTCCACTTT
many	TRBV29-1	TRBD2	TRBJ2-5	CSVPSGNQETQYF	TGCAGCGTTCCTAGCGGCAACCAAGAGACCCAGTACTTC
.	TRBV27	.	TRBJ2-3	CASSSLPGRGLTDTQYF	TGTGCCAGCAGTTCCCTCCCGGGGAGGGGGTTGACAGATACGCAGTATTTT
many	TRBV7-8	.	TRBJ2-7	CASSLQGTRNEQYF	TGTGCCAGCAGCTTACAGGGAACAAGGAACGAGCAGTACTTC
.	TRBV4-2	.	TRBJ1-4	CASSLHGTWGEKLFF	TGTGCCAGCAGCCTGCATGGGACGTGGGGTGAAAAACTGTTTTTT
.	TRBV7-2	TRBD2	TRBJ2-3	CASSLDSGGAQYF	TGTGCCAGCAGCTTAGATAGCGGGGGGGCGCAGTATTTT
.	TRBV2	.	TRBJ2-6	CASRYPGHGQTGANVLTF	TGTGCCAGCAGATACCCCGGACACGGGCAAACTGGGGCCAACGTCCTGACTTTC
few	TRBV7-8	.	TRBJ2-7	CASSSIYEQYF	TGTGCCAGCAGTTCCATCTACGAGCAGTACTTC
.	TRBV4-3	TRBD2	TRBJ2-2	CASSQEPGTINTGELFF	TGCGCCAGCAGCCAAGAGCCAGGGACTATTAACACCGGGGAGCTGTTTTTT
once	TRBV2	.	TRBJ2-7	CASAGQSGEQYF	TGTGCCAGCGCGGGACAGTCCGGCGAGCAGTACTTC
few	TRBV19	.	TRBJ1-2	CASSLASVYGYTF	TGTGCCAGTAGTCTCGCCAGCGTCTATGGCTACACCTTC
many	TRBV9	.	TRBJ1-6	CASSVAGGDNSPLHF	TGTGCCAGCAGCGTGGCCGGGGGCGATAATTCACCCCTCCACTTT
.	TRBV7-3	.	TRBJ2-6	CASSLGGAGANVLTF	TGTGCCAGCAGCTTAGGGGGTGCTGGGGCCAACGTCCTGACTTTC
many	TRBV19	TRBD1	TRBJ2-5	CASSIKGQGEETQYF	TGTGCCAGTAGTATCAAGGGACAGGGGGAAGAGACCCAGTACTTC
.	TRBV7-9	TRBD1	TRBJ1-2	CASSPGQIGSYTF	TGTGCCAGCAGCCCGGGACAGATTGGAAGCTACACCTTC
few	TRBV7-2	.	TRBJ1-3	CASSLGGAAGNTIYF	TGTGCCAGCAGCTTAGGCGGCGCTGCTGGAAACACCATATATTTT
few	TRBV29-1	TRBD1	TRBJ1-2	CSVTSQGANYGYTF	TGCAGCGTTACATCACAGGGGGCTAACTATGGCTACACCTTC
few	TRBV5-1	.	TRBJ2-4	CASSLASNSIQYF	TGCGCCAGCAGCTTGGCCTCCAACAGTATTCAGTACTTC